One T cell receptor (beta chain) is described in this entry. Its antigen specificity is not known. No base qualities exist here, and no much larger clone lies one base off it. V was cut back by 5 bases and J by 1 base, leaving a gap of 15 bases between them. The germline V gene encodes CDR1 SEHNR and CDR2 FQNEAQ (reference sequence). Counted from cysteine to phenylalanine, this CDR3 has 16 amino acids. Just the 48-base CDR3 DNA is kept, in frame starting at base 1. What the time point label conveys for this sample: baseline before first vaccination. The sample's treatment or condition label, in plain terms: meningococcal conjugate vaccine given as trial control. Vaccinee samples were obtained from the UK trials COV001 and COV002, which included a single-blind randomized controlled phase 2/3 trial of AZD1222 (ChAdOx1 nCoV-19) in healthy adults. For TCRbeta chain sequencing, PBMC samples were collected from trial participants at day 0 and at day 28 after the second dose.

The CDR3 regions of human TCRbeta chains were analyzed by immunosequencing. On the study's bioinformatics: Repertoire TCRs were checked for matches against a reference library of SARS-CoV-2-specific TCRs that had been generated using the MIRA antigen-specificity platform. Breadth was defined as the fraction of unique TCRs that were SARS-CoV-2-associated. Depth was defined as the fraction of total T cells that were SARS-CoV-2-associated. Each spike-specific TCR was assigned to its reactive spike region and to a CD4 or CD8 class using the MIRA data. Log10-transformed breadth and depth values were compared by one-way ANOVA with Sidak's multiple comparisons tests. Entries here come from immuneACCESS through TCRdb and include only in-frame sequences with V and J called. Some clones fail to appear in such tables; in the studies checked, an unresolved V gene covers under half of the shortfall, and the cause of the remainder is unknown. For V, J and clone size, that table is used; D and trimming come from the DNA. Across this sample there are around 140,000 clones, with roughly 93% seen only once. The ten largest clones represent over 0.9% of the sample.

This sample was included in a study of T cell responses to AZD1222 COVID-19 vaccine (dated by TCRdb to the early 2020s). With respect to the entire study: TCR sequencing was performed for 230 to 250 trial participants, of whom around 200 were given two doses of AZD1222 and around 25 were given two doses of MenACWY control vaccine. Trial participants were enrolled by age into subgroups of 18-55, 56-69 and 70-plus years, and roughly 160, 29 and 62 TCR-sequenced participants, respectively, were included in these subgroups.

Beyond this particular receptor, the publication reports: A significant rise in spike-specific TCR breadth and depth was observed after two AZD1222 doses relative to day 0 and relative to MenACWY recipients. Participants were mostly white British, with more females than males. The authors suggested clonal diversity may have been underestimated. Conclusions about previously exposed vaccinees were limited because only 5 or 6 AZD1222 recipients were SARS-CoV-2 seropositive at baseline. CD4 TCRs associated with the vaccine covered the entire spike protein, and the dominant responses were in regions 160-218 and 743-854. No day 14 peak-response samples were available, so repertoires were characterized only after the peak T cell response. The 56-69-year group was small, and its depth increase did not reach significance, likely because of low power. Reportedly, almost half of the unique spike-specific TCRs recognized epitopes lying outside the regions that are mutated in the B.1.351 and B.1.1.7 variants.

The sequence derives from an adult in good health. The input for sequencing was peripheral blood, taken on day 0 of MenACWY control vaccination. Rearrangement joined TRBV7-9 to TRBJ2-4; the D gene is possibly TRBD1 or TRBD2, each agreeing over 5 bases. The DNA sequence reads TGTGCCAGCAGCCCACCCGTGGGGGTGGCCAAAAACATTCAGTACTTC. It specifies CASSPPVGVAKNIQYF. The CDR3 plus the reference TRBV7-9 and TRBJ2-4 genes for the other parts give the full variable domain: DTGVSQNPRHKITKRGQNVTFRCDPISEHNRLYWYRQTLGQGPEFLTYFQNEAQLEKSRLLSDRFSAERPKGSFSTLEIQRTEQGDSAMYLCASSPPVGVAKNIQYFGAGTRLSVL.